This T cell receptor (beta chain) was retrieved from a study of early T cells in non-severe SARS-CoV-2 infection. Study context: Sequencing targeted bulk RNA from unsorted whole blood, leaving chains unpaired.

Findings and limits, study-wide: Sequences matched to VDJdb favored anti-spike CD8 responses, while private and CD4 specificities were missed.

CDR1 and CDR2 (germline): MNHNS, SASEGT. The CDR3 consists of 15 residues. With V trimmed by 3 bases and J by 8 bases, 6 bases remained unmatched. This clonotype was picked up many times. Antigen specificity is unknown. Each cDNA molecule carried a unique molecular identifier. TCRdb redid the calling of the 5' RACE reads with MiXCR, one entry per CDR3 protein. The table lists around 26,000 distinct CDR3 sequences, approximately 4.4% of them singletons. The sample consisted of whole blood. V gene TRBV6-1 combines with J gene TRBJ2-1; 11 bases agree with TRBD1. The TCR originated in an adult who was a healthcare worker with PCR-confirmed SARS-CoV-2 infection or an uninfected control (not recorded which). The CDR3 region is CASSDGTGGMDEQFF. DNA for the CDR3: TGTGCCAGCAGTGATGGGACAGGGGGTATGGATGAGCAGTTCTTC.